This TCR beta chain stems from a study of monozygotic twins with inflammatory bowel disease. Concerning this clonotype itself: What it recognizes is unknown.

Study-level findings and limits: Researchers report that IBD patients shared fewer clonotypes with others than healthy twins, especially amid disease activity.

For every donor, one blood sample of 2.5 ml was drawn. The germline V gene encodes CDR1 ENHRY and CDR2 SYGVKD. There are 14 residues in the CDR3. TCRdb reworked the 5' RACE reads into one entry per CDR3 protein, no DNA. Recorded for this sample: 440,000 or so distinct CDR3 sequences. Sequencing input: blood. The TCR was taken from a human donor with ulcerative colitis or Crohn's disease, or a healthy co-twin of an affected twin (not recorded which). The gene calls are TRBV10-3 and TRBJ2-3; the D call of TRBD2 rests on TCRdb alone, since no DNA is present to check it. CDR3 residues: CAIRTSGGGDTQYF.